This entry features one TCR beta chain sequence. The repertoire was sequenced with immunoSEQ multiplex PCR; TCRdb's copy has only in-frame clones and lacks some. Of 220,000 or so clones listed, approximately 84% are singletons. Germline V gene lookup returns CDR1 SGHKS and CDR2 YYEKEE (reference sequence). The CDR3 length is 15 residues. The ends were cut back, 6 bases at V and 5 bases at J, with 20 bases in the middle. The sample comes from a study of blood T cell repertoires in COVID-19. The sequenced sample was peripheral blood. The V gene is TRBV5-5, the J gene TRBJ2-5; weak D call: TRBD2 (6 bases). The clonotype comes from a woman aged 25 to 45 who had recovered from COVID-19. The CDR3 DNA reads TGTGCCAGCAAAGTATGGCGGGATGAGGCGGAGACCCAGTACTTC. It translates to CASKVWRDEAETQYF.